This T cell receptor (beta chain) appears in the sequencing data of a study of cytomegalovirus exposure and HLA in healthy donors. The CDR3 is made up of 13 amino acids. V was cut by 6 bases and J by 4 bases, with 13 bases left in between. The germline CDR1 and CDR2 sequences are SEHNR and FQNEAQ (reference sequence). The PCR used 60 Vbeta and 13 Jbeta primers. Measured with immunoSEQ multiplex PCR; TCRdb has only the in-frame clones, and not every one. The sample includes about 140,000 clones, approximately 80% seen only once; the top ten take just under 3%. The clonotype originates from a female donor in good health and CMV-seronegative. The sequenced material came from PBMCs. The chain has TRBV7-9 and TRBJ2-7; D might be TRBD1 (6 bases). This chain's CDR3 is CASRRGQRYEQYF. CDR3 in DNA: TGTGCCAGCAGACGCGGACAGAGATACGAGCAGTACTTC.